This is a list of T cell receptor beta chains from one sample in a study of cytomegalovirus exposure and HLA in healthy donors. The table came from immunoSEQ multiplex PCR; TCRdb's copy has only in-frame clones and leaves some out. The repertoire holds some 150,000 clones, with under 80% as singletons. Sequences were obtained from PBMCs. Receptor source: a middle-aged man in good health and CMV-seronegative. The CDR3 runs from the conserved cysteine through the conserved F or W. The order of the fields is CDR3 DNA, CDR3 protein, D gene, clone size, V gene, J gene. The D gene is left open where the match is weak. Size tells how often a clone was seen (once, few, many) or the class of an expanded clone, and some rows leave it out.

DNA: TGTGCCAGCGGGGCAAGTGGACCTAGGGAGCAGTACTTC; CDR3: CASGASGPREQYF; D: .; size: .; V: TRBV7-2; J: TRBJ2-7
DNA: TGTGCCAGCAGCTTAGGCGACAGGGGGGCCCGGCCCCAGCATTTT; CDR3: CASSLGDRGARPQHF; D: TRBD1; size: .; V: TRBV7-9; J: TRBJ1-5
DNA: TGCGCCAGCAGCTTGGCGGGGTCCGAGCAGTTCTTC; CDR3: CASSLAGSEQFF; D: .; size: .; V: TRBV5-1; J: TRBJ2-1
DNA: TGTGCCAGCAGTTACACCCCGGGACAGGGTACAAATGAAGCTTTCTTT; CDR3: CASSYTPGQGTNEAFF; D: TRBD1; size: .; V: TRBV6-5; J: TRBJ1-1
DNA: TGTGCCAGCAGTGTTGGGACAGGGAGGAAAGTGGCTAATGAGCAGTTCTTC; CDR3: CASSVGTGRKVANEQFF; D: TRBD1; size: .; V: TRBV27; J: TRBJ2-1
DNA: TGTGCCAGCAGCTTCGGGGGGTTGCCCGGGGAGCTGTTTTTT; CDR3: CASSFGGLPGELFF; D: TRBD2; size: once; V: TRBV7-2; J: TRBJ2-2
DNA: TGTGCCAGCTCCCGGACAGGATACCCCGAGCAGTACTTC; CDR3: CASSRTGYPEQYF; D: TRBD1; size: .; V: TRBV18; J: TRBJ2-7
DNA: TGTGCCAGCAGCTTGGGACTTCCCTCCTACGAGCAGTACTTC; CDR3: CASSLGLPSYEQYF; D: .; size: .; V: TRBV7-2; J: TRBJ2-7
DNA: TGTGCCAGCAGTGTCACAGGGACAGGGGCCTACTATGGCTACACCTTC; CDR3: CASSVTGTGAYYGYTF; D: TRBD1; size: .; V: TRBV28; J: TRBJ1-2
DNA: TGCGCCAGCAGCCAAGATACGGGATATTCCTACAATGAGCAGTTCTTC; CDR3: CASSQDTGYSYNEQFF; D: .; size: .; V: TRBV4-3; J: TRBJ2-1
DNA: TGTGGAGGCGTCGGCACCGGGGAGCTGTTTTTT; CDR3: CGGVGTGELFF; D: .; size: few; V: TRBV19; J: TRBJ2-2